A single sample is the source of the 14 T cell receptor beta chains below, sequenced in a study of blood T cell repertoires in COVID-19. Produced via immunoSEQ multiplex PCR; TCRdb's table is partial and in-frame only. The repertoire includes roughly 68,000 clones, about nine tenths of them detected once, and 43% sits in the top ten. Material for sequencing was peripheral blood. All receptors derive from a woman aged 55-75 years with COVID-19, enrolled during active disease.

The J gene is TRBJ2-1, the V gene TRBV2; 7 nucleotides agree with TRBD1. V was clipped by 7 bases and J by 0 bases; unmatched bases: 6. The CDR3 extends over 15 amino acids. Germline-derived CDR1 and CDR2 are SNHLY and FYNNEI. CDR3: CASKGTASSYNEQFF. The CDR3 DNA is TGTGCCAGCAAGGGGACAGCGAGCTCCTACAATGAGCAGTTCTTC.

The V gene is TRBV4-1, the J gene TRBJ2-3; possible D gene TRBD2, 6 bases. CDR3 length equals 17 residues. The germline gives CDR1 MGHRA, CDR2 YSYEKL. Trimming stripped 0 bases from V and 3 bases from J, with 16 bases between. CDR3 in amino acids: CASSQEAGRMGTDTQYF. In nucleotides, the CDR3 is TGCGCCAGCAGCCAAGAGGCAGGGAGGATGGGGACAGATACGCAGTATTTT.

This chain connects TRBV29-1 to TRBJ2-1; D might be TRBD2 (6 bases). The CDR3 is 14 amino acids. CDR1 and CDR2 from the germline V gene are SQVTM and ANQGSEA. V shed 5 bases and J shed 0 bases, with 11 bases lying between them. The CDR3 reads CSVLTGSSYNEQFF. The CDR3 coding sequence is TGCAGCGTTTTAACCGGGAGCTCCTACAATGAGCAGTTCTTC.

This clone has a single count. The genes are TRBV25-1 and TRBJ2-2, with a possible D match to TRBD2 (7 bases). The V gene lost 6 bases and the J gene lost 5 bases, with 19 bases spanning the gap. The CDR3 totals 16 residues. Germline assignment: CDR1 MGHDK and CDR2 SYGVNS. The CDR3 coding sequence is TGTGCCAGCAGCCCTGTGGGGGGGGCGAGAACCGGGGAGCTGTTTTTT. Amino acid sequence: CASSPVGGARTGELFF.

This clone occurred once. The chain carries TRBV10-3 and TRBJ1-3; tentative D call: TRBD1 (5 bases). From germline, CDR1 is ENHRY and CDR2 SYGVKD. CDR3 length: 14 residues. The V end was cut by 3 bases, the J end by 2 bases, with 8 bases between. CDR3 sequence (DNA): TGTGCCATCAGTGAAGACAGCACTGGAAACACCATATATTTT. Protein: CAISEDSTGNTIYF.

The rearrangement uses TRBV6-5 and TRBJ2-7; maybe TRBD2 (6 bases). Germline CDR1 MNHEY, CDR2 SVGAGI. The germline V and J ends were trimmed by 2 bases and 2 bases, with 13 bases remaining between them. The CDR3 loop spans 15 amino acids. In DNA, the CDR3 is TGTGCCAGCAGTTACGGCGGGGCTTTAGCCTACGAGCAGTACTTC. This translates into CASSYGGALAYEQYF.

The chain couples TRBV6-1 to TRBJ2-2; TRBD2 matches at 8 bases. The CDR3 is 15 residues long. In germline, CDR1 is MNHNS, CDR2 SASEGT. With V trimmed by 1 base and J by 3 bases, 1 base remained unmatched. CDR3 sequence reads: CASSEVAGYTGELFF. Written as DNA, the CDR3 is TGTGCCAGCAGTGAAGTAGCGGGGTACACCGGGGAGCTGTTTTTT.

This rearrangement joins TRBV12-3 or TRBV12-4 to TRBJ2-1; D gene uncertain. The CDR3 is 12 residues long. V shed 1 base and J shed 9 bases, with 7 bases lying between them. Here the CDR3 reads CASSLVVGEQFF. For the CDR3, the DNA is TGTGCCAGCAGTTTAGTCGTCGGTGAGCAGTTCTTC.

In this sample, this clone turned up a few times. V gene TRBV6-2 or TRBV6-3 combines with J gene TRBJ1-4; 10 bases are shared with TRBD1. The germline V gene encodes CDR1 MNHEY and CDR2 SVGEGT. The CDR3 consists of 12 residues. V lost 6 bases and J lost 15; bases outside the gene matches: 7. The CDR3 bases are TGTGCCAGCAGCGACCTGGGACAGGGGTTGTTTTTT. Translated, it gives CASSDLGQGLFF.

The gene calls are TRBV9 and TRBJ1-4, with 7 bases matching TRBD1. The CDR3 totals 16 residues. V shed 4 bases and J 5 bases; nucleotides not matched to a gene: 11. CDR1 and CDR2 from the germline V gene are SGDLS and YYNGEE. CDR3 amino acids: CASSSSSGQRNEKLFF. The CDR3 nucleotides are TGTGCCAGCAGCTCCTCATCGGGACAGAGAAATGAAAAACTGTTTTTT.

CDR3 DNA: TGTGCCAGCAGCCCAGCCGGGAGCTATGGCTACACCTTC. It encodes CASSPAGSYGYTF. The rearrangement links TRBV11-3 to TRBJ1-2; no reliable D call. From germline, CDR1 is SGHNT and CDR2 YENEEA. Trimming shortened V by 5 bases and J by 4 bases, and 11 bases separated the two germline ends. The CDR3 totals 13 residues.

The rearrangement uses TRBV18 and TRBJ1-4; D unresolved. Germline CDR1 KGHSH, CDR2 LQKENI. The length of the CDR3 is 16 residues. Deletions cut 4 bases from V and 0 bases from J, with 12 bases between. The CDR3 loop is CASSLQALATNEKLFF. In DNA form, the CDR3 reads TGTGCCAGCTCACTCCAGGCACTTGCAACTAATGAAAAACTGTTTTTT.

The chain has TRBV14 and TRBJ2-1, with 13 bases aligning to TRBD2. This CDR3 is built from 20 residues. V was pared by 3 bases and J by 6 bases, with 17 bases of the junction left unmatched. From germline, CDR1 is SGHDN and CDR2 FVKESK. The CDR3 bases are TGTGCCAGCAGCCAGAGAGTAGCCGGGACTAGCGGGACAATACGCAATGAGCAGTTCTTC. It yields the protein CASSQRVAGTSGTIRNEQFF.

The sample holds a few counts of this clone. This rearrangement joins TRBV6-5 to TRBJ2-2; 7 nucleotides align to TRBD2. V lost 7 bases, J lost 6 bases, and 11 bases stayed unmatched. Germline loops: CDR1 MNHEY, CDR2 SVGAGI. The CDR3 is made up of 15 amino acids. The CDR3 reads CASKVAGELSGELFF. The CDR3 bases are TGTGCCAGCAAGGTAGCGGGCGAACTTTCCGGGGAGCTGTTTTTT.